The clone carrying this T cell receptor beta chain was counted many times. The sample is drawn from a study of T cells in Graves' hyperthyroidism and ophthalmopathy. Regions amplified from RNA transcripts were the TCR beta CDR3 regions. TCR CDR3 regions were first amplified by RT-PCR with HTBI primers. TCRdb used MiXCR to reprocess the multiplex PCR reads, holding one entry per CDR3 protein. The sample carries some 360,000 distinct CDR3 sequences, about a sixth recorded once. The trim removed 5 bases at V and 2 bases at J, leaving 6 bases unmatched. Germline CDR1 MNHEY, CDR2 SMNVEV (reference sequence). The CDR3 is 16 amino acids.

The J gene is TRBJ1-5, the V gene TRBV27, with 10 positions matching TRBD1. Specimen: blood. The sequence was obtained from a woman aged 40 to 50 with Graves' ophthalmopathy. Written as DNA, the CDR3 is TGTGCCAGCAGTCCCGGGACAGGGGCTCGCAATCAGCCCCAGCATTTT. It specifies CASSPGTGARNQPQHF.